This T cell receptor beta chain was sequenced for a study of long-term antiretroviral therapy in people with HIV. About this clone: Its antigen is not known.

Findings and limits, study-wide: Repertoires looked antigen-experienced, with only a slight naive shift after ART.

Sequencing used immunoSEQ v3.0 at survey level. Repertoires were generated with immunoSEQ multiplex PCR, while TCRdb's copy carries only in-frame clones and drops some. The table has 35,000 to 50,000 clones, around nine tenths seen once. This receptor was obtained from a woman between 50 and 59 years old with HIV. Sample: unsorted PBMCs, taken 0.1 years before starting antiretroviral therapy.

The CDR3 nucleotides read TGTGCCAGCAGCGAACCAGCATCCACCGGGGAGCTGTTTTTT. It encodes CASSEPASTGELFF. The chain couples TRBV9 to TRBJ2-2; the D is unclear. Trimming removed 3 bases from V and 4 bases from J, with 10 bases in between. This CDR3 has 14 amino acids. CDR1 and CDR2 (germline): SGDLS, YYNGEE.